This T cell receptor (beta chain) was recorded in a study of prognosis after radiotherapy for stage I lung cancer. Overall study: Seven or eight patients had tumors that were squamous cell carcinoma, and fewer than 15 had adenocarcinoma. For radiotherapy, patients got SBRT split into 3 to 5 fractions, giving a biologically effective dose of at least 100 Gy.

The authors amplified TCR beta CDR3 from genomic DNA using two-round multiplex PCR. Gene-specific primers for each TRBV and TRBJ gene drove first-round PCR. A single record per CDR3 protein comes from TCRdb applying MiXCR to the multiplex PCR reads. The sample lists about 14,000 distinct CDR3 sequences, 25% to 30% occurring once. Study-level results: Patients who went on to get distant metastases had lower Shannon entropy after stereotactic body radiation therapy.

As regards this clonotype: Its matching antigen is unknown. One end of the junction does not line up with germline, which may come from a read error.

This CDR3 is built from 15 residues. CDR1 is KGHDR, CDR2 SFDVKD, per germline. The receptor was isolated from a donor of 50 years or more with non-small cell lung cancer. Sequences were derived from PBMCs, sampled before or after stereotactic body radiation therapy (not recorded which). The chain has TRBV24-1 and TRBJ1-6; a weak D match, TRBD1 (6 bases). The CDR3 region is CATSDFGHREGHPYF. CDR3 coding DNA: TGTGCCACCAGTGATTTCGGGCACAGGGAGGGCCACCCCTACTTT.